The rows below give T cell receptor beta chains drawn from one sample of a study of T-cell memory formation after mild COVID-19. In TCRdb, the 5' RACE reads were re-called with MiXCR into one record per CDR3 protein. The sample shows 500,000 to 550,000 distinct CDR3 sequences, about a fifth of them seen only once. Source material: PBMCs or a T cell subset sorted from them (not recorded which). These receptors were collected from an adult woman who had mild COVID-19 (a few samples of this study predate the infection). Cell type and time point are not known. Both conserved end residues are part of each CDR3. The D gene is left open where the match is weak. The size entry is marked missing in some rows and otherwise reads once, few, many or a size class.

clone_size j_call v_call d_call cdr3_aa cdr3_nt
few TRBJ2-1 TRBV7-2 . CASRAFNGGEQFF TGTGCCAGCAGAGCCTTTAACGGGGGAGAGCAGTTCTTC
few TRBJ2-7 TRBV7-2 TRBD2 CASSPSLIAGAHEQYF TGTGCCAGCAGCCCCTCGTTGATAGCGGGAGCCCACGAGCAGTACTTC
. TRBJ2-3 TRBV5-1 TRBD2 CASGIAGGTTDTQYF TGCGCCAGCGGAATAGCGGGAGGCACCACAGATACGCAGTATTTT
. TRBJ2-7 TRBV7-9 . CASSASLRDTNYEQYF TGTGCCAGCAGCGCTAGCCTCCGGGACACCAACTACGAGCAGTACTTC
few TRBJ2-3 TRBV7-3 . CASSSPGDPASTDTQYF TGTGCCAGCAGCTCCCCGGGGGACCCTGCTAGCACAGATACGCAGTATTTT
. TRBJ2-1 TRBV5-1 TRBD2 CASSLRAGGVGNEQFF TGCGCCAGCAGCTTGAGGGCGGGAGGAGTCGGCAATGAGCAGTTCTTC
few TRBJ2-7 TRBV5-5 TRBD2 CASSLAVAGSSYEQYF TGTGCCAGCAGCTTGGCAGTAGCGGGAAGCTCCTACGAGCAGTACTTC
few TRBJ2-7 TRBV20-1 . CSARGSSSYEQYF TGCAGTGCTAGGGGTTCGAGCTCCTACGAGCAGTACTTC
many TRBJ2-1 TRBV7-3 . CASSLGGPGAYNEQFF TGTGCCAGCAGCTTAGGTGGACCGGGGGCCTACAATGAGCAGTTCTTC
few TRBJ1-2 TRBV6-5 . CASSNNYAFLEYGYTF TGTGCCAGCAGCAACAACTACGCCTTCCTTGAATATGGCTACACCTTC
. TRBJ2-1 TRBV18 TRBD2 CASSPRSGGRSSYNEQFF TGTGCCAGCTCACCACGGAGCGGGGGCCGAAGCTCCTACAATGAGCAGTTCTTC
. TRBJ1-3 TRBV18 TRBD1 CASSPQTGKIDTIYF TGTGCCAGCTCACCACAGACAGGGAAGATAGACACCATATATTTT
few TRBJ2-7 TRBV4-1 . CASSQVDRFYEQYF TGCGCCAGCAGCCAAGTTGATAGGTTCTACGAGCAGTACTTC
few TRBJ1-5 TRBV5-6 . CASSLGAFNQPQHF TGTGCCAGCAGCTTAGGTGCCTTCAATCAGCCCCAGCATTTT
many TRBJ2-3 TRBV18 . CASSLAASTDTQYF TGTGCCAGCTCACTGGCAGCTAGCACAGATACGCAGTATTTT
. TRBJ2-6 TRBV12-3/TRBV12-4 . CASRQVSGANVLTF TGTGCCAGCAGACAGGTTTCTGGGGCCAACGTCCTGACTTTC
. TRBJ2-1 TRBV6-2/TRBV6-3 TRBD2 CASSDPGLAGLNEQFF TGTGCCAGCAGTGACCCGGGACTAGCGGGACTTAATGAGCAGTTCTTC
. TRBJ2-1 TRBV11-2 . CASREIGSYNEQFF TGTGCCAGCAGAGAGATAGGCTCCTACAATGAGCAGTTCTTC
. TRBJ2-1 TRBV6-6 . CASSYGPPGEAYNEQFF TGTGCCAGCAGTTACGGTCCCCCAGGGGAGGCCTACAATGAGCAGTTCTTC
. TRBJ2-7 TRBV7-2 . CASSRNAYEQYF TGTGCCAGCAGCCGAAACGCTTACGAGCAGTACTTC
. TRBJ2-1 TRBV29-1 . CSVARVYNEQFF TGCAGCGTTGCCCGAGTGTACAATGAGCAGTTCTTC
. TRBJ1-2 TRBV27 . CASSLRYSRSGYTF TGTGCCAGCAGTTTGCGGTACAGTCGATCGGGCTACACCTTC
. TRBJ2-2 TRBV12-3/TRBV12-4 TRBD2 CASSFRGTSRTGELFF TGTGCCAGCAGTTTTCGCGGGACTAGTCGCACCGGGGAGCTGTTTTTT
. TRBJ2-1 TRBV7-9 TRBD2 CASSLVAGVSNEQFF TGTGCCAGCAGCTTAGTAGCGGGGGTTAGCAATGAGCAGTTCTTC
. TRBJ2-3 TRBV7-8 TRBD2 CASSLRASGATDTQYF TGTGCCAGCAGCTTACGGGCTAGCGGGGCTACAGATACGCAGTATTTT
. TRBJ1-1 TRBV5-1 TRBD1 CASSRLLGGQGFVKLTEAFF TGCGCCAGCAGCCGGTTACTCGGGGGACAGGGGTTTGTCAAACTCACTGAAGCTTTCTTT
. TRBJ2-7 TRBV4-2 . CASSQEVTEQYF TGTGCCAGCAGCCAAGAGGTTACCGAGCAGTACTTC
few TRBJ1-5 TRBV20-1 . CSARYTPSNQPQHF TGCAGTGCTAGGTATACCCCTAGCAATCAGCCCCAGCATTTT
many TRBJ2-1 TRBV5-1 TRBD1 CASRSTGGTNEQFF TGCGCCAGCAGGTCGACAGGGGGTACCAATGAGCAGTTCTTC
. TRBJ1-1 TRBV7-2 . CASLPVNTEAFF TGTGCCAGCCTCCCAGTGAACACTGAAGCTTTCTTT
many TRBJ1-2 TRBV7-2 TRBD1 CASSLFMDRGVGYTF TGTGCCAGCAGCTTATTTATGGACAGGGGAGTTGGCTACACCTTC
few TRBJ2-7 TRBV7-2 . CASSLGNPYEQYF TGTGCCAGCAGCTTAGGCAACCCCTACGAGCAGTACTTC
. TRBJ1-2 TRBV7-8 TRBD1 CASSPTTGGFYGYTF TGTGCCAGCAGCCCGACGACAGGGGGCTTCTATGGCTACACCTTC
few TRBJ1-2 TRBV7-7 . CASSFGSPHGYTF TGTGCCAGCAGCTTTGGCAGCCCTCATGGCTACACCTTC
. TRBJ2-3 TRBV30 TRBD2 CAWSVTSGRTERITDTQYF TGTGCCTGGAGTGTAACTAGCGGGAGGACCGAAAGAATTACAGATACGCAGTATTTT
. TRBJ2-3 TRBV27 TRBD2 CASLRSGRSGTDTQYF TGTGCCAGCCTCCGAAGCGGGAGGTCAGGCACAGATACGCAGTATTTT
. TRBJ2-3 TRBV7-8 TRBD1 CASSLEKTGGGTDTQYF TGTGCCAGCAGCTTAGAAAAGACAGGGGGCGGAACAGATACGCAGTATTTT